The present entry profiles one TCR beta chain with its context. The antigen is undetermined. These data are taken from a study of PD-1 blockade in classical Hodgkin lymphoma. The repertoire was sequenced with immunoSEQ multiplex PCR; TCRdb's copy has only in-frame clones and lacks some. The data hold approximately 99,000 clones, with around 89% observed a single time. Deletions cut 4 bases from V and 0 bases from J, with 13 bases between. Germline CDR1 MGHRA, CDR2 YSYEKL. The CDR3 sequence is 15 residues long. Study-level points and caveats: Patients with an early start, nivolumab under 1 year after ASCT, were excluded.

Each patient's relapse followed autologous stem cell transplantation, and brentuximab vedotin exposure varied. Responses achieved at best were complete response, partial response or progressive disease. Sequences were derived from peripheral blood mononuclear cells (PBMCs), sampled before the second cycle of nivolumab. This sequence was found in a human donor with classical Hodgkin lymphoma. The chain links TRBV4-1 to TRBJ2-7, with D possibly TRBD1 on 6 matching bases. The CDR3 reads CASSPVGTYSYEQYF. CDR3 in DNA: TGCGCCAGCAGCCCGGTAGGGACATACTCCTACGAGCAGTACTTC.